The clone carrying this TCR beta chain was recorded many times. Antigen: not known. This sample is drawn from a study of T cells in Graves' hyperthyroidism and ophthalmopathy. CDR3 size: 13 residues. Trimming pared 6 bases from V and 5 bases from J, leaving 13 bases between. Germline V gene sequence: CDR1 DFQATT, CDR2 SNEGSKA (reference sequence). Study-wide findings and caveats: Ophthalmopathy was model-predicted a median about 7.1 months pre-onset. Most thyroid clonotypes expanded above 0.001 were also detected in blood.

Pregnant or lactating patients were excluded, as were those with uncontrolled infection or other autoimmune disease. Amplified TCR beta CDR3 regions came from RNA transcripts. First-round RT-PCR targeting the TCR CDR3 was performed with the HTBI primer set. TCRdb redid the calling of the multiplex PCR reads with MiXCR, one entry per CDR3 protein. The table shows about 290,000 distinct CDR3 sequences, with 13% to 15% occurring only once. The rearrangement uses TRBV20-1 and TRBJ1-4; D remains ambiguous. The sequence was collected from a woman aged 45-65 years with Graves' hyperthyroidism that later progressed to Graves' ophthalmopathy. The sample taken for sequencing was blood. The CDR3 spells CSANREANEKLFF. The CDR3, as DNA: TGCAGTGCCAACCGGGAGGCAAATGAAAAACTGTTTTTT.